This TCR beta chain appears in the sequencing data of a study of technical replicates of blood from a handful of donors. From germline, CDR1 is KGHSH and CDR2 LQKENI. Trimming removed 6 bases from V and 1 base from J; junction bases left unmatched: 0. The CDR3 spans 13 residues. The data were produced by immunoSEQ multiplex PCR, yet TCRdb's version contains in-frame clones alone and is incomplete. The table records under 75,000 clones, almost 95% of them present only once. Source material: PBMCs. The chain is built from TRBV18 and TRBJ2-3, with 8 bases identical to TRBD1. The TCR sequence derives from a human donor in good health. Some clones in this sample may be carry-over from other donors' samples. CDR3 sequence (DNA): TGTGCCAGCTCGACAGGGGGCACAGATACGCAGTATTTT. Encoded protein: CASSTGGTDTQYF.